This T cell receptor beta chain was sequenced during a study of CD8 T cells in ankylosing spondylitis. Study outcomes and limitations: What appeared characteristic of ankylosing spondylitis blood was a TCR beta motif of fewer than ten highly homologous variants. Disease-linked clones reportedly showed significant enrichment in matched ankylosing spondylitis synovial fluid.

Using quantitative 5'-RACE with molecular barcodes, the authors made TCR beta libraries. In TCRdb, the 5' RACE reads were re-called with MiXCR into one record per CDR3 protein. The table has approximately 300,000 distinct CDR3 sequences, 20% seen once. The CDR3 consists of 16 residues. Deletions cut 3 bases from V and 6 bases from J, with 17 bases between. In germline, CDR1 is MDHEN, CDR2 SYDVKM. With respect to this clonotype: The antigen is unknown.

The genes are TRBV28 and TRBJ2-2; maybe TRBD2 (5 bases). Sequencing was carried out using blood, either unsorted or a sorted T cell fraction (not recorded which). The receptor's source is a male donor with ankylosing spondylitis or in good health (not recorded which). The CDR3 sequence: CASSFAGELRSGELFF. The CDR3 nucleotides are TGTGCCAGCAGTTTTGCTGGGGAGTTACGCTCCGGGGAGCTGTTTTTT.